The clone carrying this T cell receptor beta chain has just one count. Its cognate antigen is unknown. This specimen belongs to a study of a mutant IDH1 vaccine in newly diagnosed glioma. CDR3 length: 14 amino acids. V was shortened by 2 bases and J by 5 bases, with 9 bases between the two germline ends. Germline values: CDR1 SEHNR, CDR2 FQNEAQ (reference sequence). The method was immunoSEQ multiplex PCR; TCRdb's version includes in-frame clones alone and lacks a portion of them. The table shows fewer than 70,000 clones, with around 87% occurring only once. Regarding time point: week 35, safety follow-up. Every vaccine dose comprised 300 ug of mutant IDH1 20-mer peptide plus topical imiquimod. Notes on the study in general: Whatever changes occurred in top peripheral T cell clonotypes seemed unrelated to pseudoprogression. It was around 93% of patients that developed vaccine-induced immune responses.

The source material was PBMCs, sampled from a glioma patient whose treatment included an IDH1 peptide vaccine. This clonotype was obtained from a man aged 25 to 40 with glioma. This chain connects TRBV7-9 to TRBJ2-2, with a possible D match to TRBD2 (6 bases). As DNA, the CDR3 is TGTGCCAGCAGCTTAACTAGCCGGACCGGGGAGCTGTTTTTT. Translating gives CASSLTSRTGELFF.